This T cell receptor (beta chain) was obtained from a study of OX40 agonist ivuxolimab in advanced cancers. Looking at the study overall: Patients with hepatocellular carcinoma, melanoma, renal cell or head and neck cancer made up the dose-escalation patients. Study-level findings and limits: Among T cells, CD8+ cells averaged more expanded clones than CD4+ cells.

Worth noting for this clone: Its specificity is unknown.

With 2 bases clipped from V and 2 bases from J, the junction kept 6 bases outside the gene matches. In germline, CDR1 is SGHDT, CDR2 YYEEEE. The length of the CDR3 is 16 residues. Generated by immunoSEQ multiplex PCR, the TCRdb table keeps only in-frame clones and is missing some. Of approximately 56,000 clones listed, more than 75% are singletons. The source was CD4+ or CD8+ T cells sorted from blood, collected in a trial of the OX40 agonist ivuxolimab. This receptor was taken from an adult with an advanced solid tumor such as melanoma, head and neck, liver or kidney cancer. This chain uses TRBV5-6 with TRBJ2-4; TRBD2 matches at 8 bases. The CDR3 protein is CASSFPTSVTKNIQYF. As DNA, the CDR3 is TGTGCCAGCAGCTTCCCGACTAGCGTGACCAAAAACATTCAGTACTTC.